Following are 3 T cell receptor beta chains from one sample sequenced in a study of blood T cells in healthy people across ages. A second about 7 to 11 cycle PCR used barcoded and J-beta primers. TCRdb passed the 5' RACE reads through MiXCR, listing each CDR3 protein once. The sample holds over 600,000 distinct CDR3 sequences, about 42% seen once. Sequencing input: blood. Receptor source: an elderly man in good health.

The chain is built from TRBV24-1 and TRBJ2-6; D perhaps matches TRBD1 (5 bases). V lost 4 bases and J 1 base, leaving 10 bases between the germline ends. CDR3 length: 16 residues. CDR1 and CDR2 from the germline V gene are KGHDR and SFDVKD. DNA of the CDR3: TGTGCCACCAGTGACCAGCGACAGTCTGGGGCCAACGTCCTGACTTTC. It codes for CATSDQRQSGANVLTF.

This clonotype appeared a single time. The rearrangement links TRBV20-1 to TRBJ2-2; D is possibly TRBD1 (6 bases). The germline CDR1 and CDR2 sequences are DFQATT and SNEGSKA (reference sequence). V lost 0 bases and J 3 bases, leaving 8 bases between the germline ends. This CDR3 region has 14 residues. The DNA for the CDR3 is TGCAGTGCTAGAGAGGGGGCGGACACCGGGGAGCTGTTTTTT. It is translated as CSAREGADTGELFF.

The chain is built from TRBV6-1 and TRBJ2-5; no clear D. V lost 7 bases, J lost 3 bases, and 18 bases lay in between. CDR3 length: 15 amino acids. Germline CDR1 and CDR2: MNHNS and SASEGT. The CDR3 DNA sequence: TGTGCCAGCACCCCCTTGTGGAGTGCCAAAGAGACCCAGTACTTC. It is translated as CASTPLWSAKETQYF.